This T cell receptor (beta chain) was identified in a study of vaccination effects on CD4 cells after COVID-19. To note about this clone: The antigen remains undetermined.

Measured with immunoSEQ multiplex PCR; TCRdb has only the in-frame clones, and not every one. The repertoire holds about 79,000 clones, with 74% as singletons. The CDR3 extends over 16 amino acids. V shed 5 bases, J shed 4 bases, and the junction held 11 bases outside the gene matches. CDR1 is MDHEN, CDR2 SYDVKM, per germline. CD4+ T cells specific for antigen were expanded with viral peptide pools by the ViraFEST assay before sequencing. Scientists isolated CD4+ T cells after an approximately 10-day culture period ended. The V and J genes are TRBV28 and TRBJ1-2; TRBD1 matches 9 bases. Sequencing was performed on CD4+ T cells from PBMCs cultured with HCoV-229E spike peptides, taken before COVID-19 vaccination. This clonotype originated in a human donor who received a COVID-19 vaccine. This CDR3 reads CASSSPGTGTGYGYTF. The CDR3 region has the DNA TGTGCCAGCAGTAGTCCCGGGACAGGGACGGGCTATGGCTACACCTTC.